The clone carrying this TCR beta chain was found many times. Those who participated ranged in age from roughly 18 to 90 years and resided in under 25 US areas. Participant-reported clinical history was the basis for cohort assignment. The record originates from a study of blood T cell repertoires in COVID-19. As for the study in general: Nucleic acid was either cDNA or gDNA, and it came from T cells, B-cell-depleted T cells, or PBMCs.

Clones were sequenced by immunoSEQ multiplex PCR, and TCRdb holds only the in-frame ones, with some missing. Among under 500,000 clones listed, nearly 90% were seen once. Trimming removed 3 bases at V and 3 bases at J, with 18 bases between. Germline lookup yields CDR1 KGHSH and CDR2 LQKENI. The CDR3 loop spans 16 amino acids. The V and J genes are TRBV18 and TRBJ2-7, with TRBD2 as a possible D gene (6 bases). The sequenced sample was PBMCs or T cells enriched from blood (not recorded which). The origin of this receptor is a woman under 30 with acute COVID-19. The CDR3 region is CASSPLPGRKDYEQYF. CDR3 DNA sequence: TGTGCCAGCTCACCCCTGCCGGGGAGGAAGGACTACGAGCAGTACTTC.